The rows below give T cell receptor beta chains drawn from one sample of a study of PD-1 blockade in classical Hodgkin lymphoma. The method was immunoSEQ multiplex PCR; TCRdb's version includes in-frame clones alone and lacks a portion of them. The sample lists about 21,000 clones, just under 90% occurring once. The sequenced sample was CD8+ T cells from blood. The receptors come from a human donor with classical Hodgkin lymphoma. Both conserved end residues are part of each CDR3. Fields, in order: clone size, V gene, D gene, J gene, CDR3 DNA, CDR3 protein. A D gene is named only where the DNA matches it firmly. A row's size may be missing; if present it is once, few, many or a size class.

once	TRBV6-5	NA	TRBJ1-1	TGTGCCAGCAGTCAGACAACGGGGGGGGGCACTGAAGCTTTCTTT	CASSQTTGGGTEAFF
NA	TRBV2	NA	TRBJ2-3	TGTGCCAGCATAACGGACACCGCTAGCACAGATACGCAGTATTTT	CASITDTASTDTQYF
NA	TRBV7-2	NA	TRBJ2-2	TGTGCCAGCAGCTTCGGCAGGAGACACACCGGGGAGCTGTTTTTT	CASSFGRRHTGELFF
NA	TRBV5-1	NA	TRBJ2-1	TGCGCCAGCAGCTTGCTGGTCGGTTCCTACAATGAGCAGTTCTTC	CASSLLVGSYNEQFF
once	TRBV5-6	NA	TRBJ2-2	TGTGCCAGCAGCTTGTGGCCTCGGACAGCCAACACCGGGGAGCTGTTTTTT	CASSLWPRTANTGELFF
NA	TRBV21-1	NA	TRBJ2-2	TGTGCCAGCAGCGCCCCGAACACCGGGGAGCTGTTTTTT	CASSAPNTGELFF
NA	TRBV4-1	NA	TRBJ2-7	TGCGCCAGCAGCCAACTATCGAATGAGCAAGAGATCTACGAGCAGTACTTC	CASSQLSNEQEIYEQYF
NA	TRBV6-5	TRBD1	TRBJ1-1	TGTGCCAGCAGTTACTCTGGACAGGGGGCTGAAGCTTTCTTT	CASSYSGQGAEAFF
NA	TRBV6-4	NA	TRBJ1-2	TGTGCCAGCAGTGACTCGATAGGGGTTCTCTATGGCTACACCTTC	CASSDSIGVLYGYTF
NA	TRBV15	NA	TRBJ1-2	TGTGCCACCAGCAGAGATTTGGGAAACTATGGCTACACCTTC	CATSRDLGNYGYTF
NA	TRBV7-2	TRBD2	TRBJ2-1	TGTGCCAGCAGCCTCACTAGCGGGAAGCAGTTCTTC	CASSLTSGKQFF
NA	TRBV11-2	TRBD1	TRBJ1-1	TGTGCCAGCAGCTTCGACAGGGGGGGATTTGAAGCTTTCTTT	CASSFDRGGFEAFF
NA	TRBV29-1	TRBD1	TRBJ2-5	TGCAGCGTCTGGGACAGTTCTGAGGGGGAGACCCAGTACTTC	CSVWDSSEGETQYF
NA	TRBV6-6	NA	TRBJ2-7	TGTGCCAGCTCATCCTGGGAGGAGGGAGCAAACGAGCAGTACTTC	CASSSWEEGANEQYF
NA	TRBV29-1	TRBD1	TRBJ1-3	TGCAGCGTTTACGGGACAGGGGACTCTGGAAACACCATATATTTT	CSVYGTGDSGNTIYF
NA	TRBV7-2	NA	TRBJ2-5	TGTGCCAGCAGCTTAGAGGGCCTGGAGGAGACCCAGTACTTC	CASSLEGLEETQYF
NA	TRBV11-2	TRBD2	TRBJ2-7	TGTGCCAGCAGCTTAGGGGGGGGCTACGAGCAGTACTTC	CASSLGGGYEQYF
NA	TRBV10-2	NA	TRBJ2-3	TGCGCCAGCAGTGAGGAATCAAGAATTTACACAGATACGCAGTATTTT	CASSEESRIYTDTQYF
NA	TRBV6-6	NA	TRBJ2-3	TGTGCCAGCAGAAGGGGGTTGAGAACAGATACGCAGTATTTT	CASRRGLRTDTQYF
NA	TRBV4-1	NA	TRBJ2-5	TGCGCCAGCAGCCGGTACTTGGCCGCCAAAGAGACCCAGTACTTC	CASSRYLAAKETQYF
NA	TRBV28	TRBD2	TRBJ2-7	TGTGCCAGCAGTTTGCAGACTAGCGGGAGCTACGAGCAGTACTTC	CASSLQTSGSYEQYF
NA	TRBV5-6	NA	TRBJ2-5	TGTGCCAGCAGCTCGTACCAAGAGACCCAGTACTTC	CASSSYQETQYF
NA	TRBV18	NA	TRBJ2-7	TGTGCCAGCGCTGATCCGGCCGACCCCAATCTTTCCTACGAGCAGTACTTC	CASADPADPNLSYEQYF
once	TRBV6-6	NA	TRBJ2-1	TGTGCCAGCAGTTACTCCTATCGGGGCAGTGAGCAGTTCTTC	CASSYSYRGSEQFF
NA	TRBV27	NA	TRBJ2-2	TGTGCCAGCAGTTTATATGGCCAAGTCACGCCCGGGGAGCTGTTTTTT	CASSLYGQVTPGELFF
NA	TRBV28	NA	TRBJ2-7	TGTGCCAGCAGTGGCGGATACGAGCAGTACTTC	CASSGGYEQYF
NA	TRBV4-1	TRBD1	TRBJ2-1	TGCGCCAGCAGCCATATCCTTACAGGGGTCGGGGATGAGCAGTTCTTC	CASSHILTGVGDEQFF
NA	TRBV2	NA	TRBJ2-7	TGTGCCAGCAGTGCAATCGGAAGAGAGCAGTACTTC	CASSAIGREQYF
NA	TRBV5-1	NA	TRBJ2-2	TGCGCCAGCAGCTTGTACTCTATACACACCGGGGAGCTGTTTTTT	CASSLYSIHTGELFF
NA	TRBV13	NA	TRBJ2-7	TGTGCCAGCAGCCATAGCTCCTACGAGCAGTACTTC	CASSHSSYEQYF
NA	TRBV7-2	TRBD1	TRBJ1-1	TGTGCCAGCAGCTTAGTTTCGGACAGGGGTTATGAAGCTTTCTTT	CASSLVSDRGYEAFF
NA	TRBV4-2	NA	TRBJ2-3	TGTGCCAGCAGCCAGGTCACAGATACGCAGTATTTT	CASSQVTDTQYF
NA	TRBV7-8	NA	TRBJ2-3	TGTGCCAGCAGCTGGGAAGTTCAGACAGATACGCAGTATTTT	CASSWEVQTDTQYF
NA	TRBV7-8	NA	TRBJ2-7	TGTGCCAGCAGCCCCGGTTGGGGGGCCTACGAGCAGTACTTC	CASSPGWGAYEQYF
NA	TRBV28	NA	TRBJ1-4	TGTGCCAGCAGTTTAACCGGGATGGATGAAAAACTGTTTTTT	CASSLTGMDEKLFF
once	TRBV28	NA	TRBJ1-3	TGTGCCAGCAGGAAACAGGGCTCCCCTGGAAACACCATATATTTT	CASRKQGSPGNTIYF
NA	TRBV19	TRBD1	TRBJ1-4	TGTGCCAGTAGTATGACAGGGGGCAACGAGGCAAATGAAAAACTGTTTTTT	CASSMTGGNEANEKLFF
NA	TRBV9	NA	TRBJ1-5	TGTGCCAGCAGTCGTCGGGACGGGAGCAATCAGCCCCAGCATTTT	CASSRRDGSNQPQHF
NA	TRBV25-1	TRBD1	TRBJ2-7	TGTGCCAGCAGTGCCCTGGACAGGAGCTCCTACGAGCAGTACTTC	CASSALDRSSYEQYF
NA	TRBV28	NA	TRBJ2-6	TGTGCCAGCAGTTTCGGGGAAGACTGGGCCAACGTCCTGACTTTC	CASSFGEDWANVLTF
NA	TRBV5-6	TRBD2	TRBJ2-1	TGTGCCAGCAGCCCCGGACTAGCGGGAATATTCTACAATGAGCAGTTCTTC	CASSPGLAGIFYNEQFF
NA	TRBV4-2	NA	TRBJ1-1	TGTGCCAGCAGCCAAGAGGGTAGAACAACTGAAGCTTTCTTT	CASSQEGRTTEAFF
NA	TRBV28	TRBD1	TRBJ2-7	TGTGCCAGCAGTTTTGGCGCGGGACAGGCGGTCTACGAGCAGTACTTC	CASSFGAGQAVYEQYF
NA	TRBV27	TRBD1	TRBJ2-2	TGTGCCAGCAGTACCGACGCAGGGGGAACGAACACCGGGGAGCTGTTTTTT	CASSTDAGGTNTGELFF
NA	TRBV18	NA	TRBJ2-3	TGTGCCAGCTCAGCGGACTTTTTGAGGGGAGATACGCAGTATTTT	CASSADFLRGDTQYF
NA	TRBV7-2	TRBD1	TRBJ1-2	TGTGCCAGCAGCCGAGGACAGGGATATGACTACACCTTC	CASSRGQGYDYTF
NA	TRBV7-2	NA	TRBJ1-5	TGTGCCAGCAGTGCAGGGGCGAGCGATCAGCCCCAGCATTTT	CASSAGASDQPQHF
few	TRBV19	NA	TRBJ1-4	TGTGCCAGTAGTATCCAAGTTGGGGAACTGTTTTTT	CASSIQVGELFF